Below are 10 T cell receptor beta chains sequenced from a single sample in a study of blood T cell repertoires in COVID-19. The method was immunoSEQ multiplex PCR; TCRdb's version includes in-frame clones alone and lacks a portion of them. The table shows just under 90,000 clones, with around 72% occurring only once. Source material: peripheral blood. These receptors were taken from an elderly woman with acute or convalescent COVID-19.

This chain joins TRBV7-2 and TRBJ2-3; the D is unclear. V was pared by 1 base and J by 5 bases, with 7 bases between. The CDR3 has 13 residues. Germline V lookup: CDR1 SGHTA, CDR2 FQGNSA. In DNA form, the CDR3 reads TGTGCCAGCAGCTTAGGGGCCGGAGATACGCAGTATTTT. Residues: CASSLGAGDTQYF. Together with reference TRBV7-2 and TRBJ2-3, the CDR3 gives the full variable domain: GAGVSQSPSNKVTEKGKDVELRCDPISGHTALYWYRQSLGQGLEFLIYFQGNSAPDKSGLPSDRFSAERTGGSVSTLTIQRTQQEDSAVYLCASSLGAGDTQYFGPGTRLTVL.

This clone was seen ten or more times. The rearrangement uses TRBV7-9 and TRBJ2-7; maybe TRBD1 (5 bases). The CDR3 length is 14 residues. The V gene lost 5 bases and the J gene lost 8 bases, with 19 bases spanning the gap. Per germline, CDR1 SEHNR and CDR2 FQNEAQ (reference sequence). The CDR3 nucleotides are TGTGCCAGCAGCACCACTCCCCAGGGCGGCAAGCAGTACTTC. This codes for CASSTTPQGGKQYF.

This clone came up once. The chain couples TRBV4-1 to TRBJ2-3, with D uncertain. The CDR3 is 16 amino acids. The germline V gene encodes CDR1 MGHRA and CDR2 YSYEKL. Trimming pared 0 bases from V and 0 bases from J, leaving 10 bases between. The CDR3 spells CASSQDPLESTDTQYF. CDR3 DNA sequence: TGCGCCAGCAGCCAAGACCCCCTAGAGAGCACAGATACGCAGTATTTT.

The CDR3: CATSDPGQGTGELFF. DNA of the CDR3: TGTGCCACCAGTGACCCGGGACAGGGGACCGGGGAGCTGTTTTTT. The V gene is TRBV24-1, the J gene TRBJ2-2, with 10 bases lining up with TRBD1. The CDR3 contains 15 residues. CDR1 and CDR2 (germline): KGHDR, SFDVKD. Germline trimming cut 4 bases from V and 5 bases from J; bases unmatched to any gene: 3.

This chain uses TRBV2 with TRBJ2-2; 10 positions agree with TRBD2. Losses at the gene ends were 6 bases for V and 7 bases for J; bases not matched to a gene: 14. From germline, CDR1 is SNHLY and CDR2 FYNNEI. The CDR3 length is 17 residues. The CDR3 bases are TGTGCCAGCAGCCGGACAGCGGGGGGGCCGGGTTTCGGGGAGCTGTTTTTT. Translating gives CASSRTAGGPGFGELFF.

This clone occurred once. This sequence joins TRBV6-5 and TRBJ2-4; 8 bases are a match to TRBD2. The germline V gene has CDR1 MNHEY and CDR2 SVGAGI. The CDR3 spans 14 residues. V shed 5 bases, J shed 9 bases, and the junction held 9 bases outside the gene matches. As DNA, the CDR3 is TGTGCCAGCAGTCAGAGCGGGGGCGTTGGCATTCAGTACTTC. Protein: CASSQSGGVGIQYF.

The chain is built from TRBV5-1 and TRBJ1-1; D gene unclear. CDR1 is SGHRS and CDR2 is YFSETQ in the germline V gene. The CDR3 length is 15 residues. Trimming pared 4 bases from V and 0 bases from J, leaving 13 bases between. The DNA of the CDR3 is TGCGCCAGCAGCCGAGATGGGCAGATGAACACTGAAGCTTTCTTT. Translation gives CASSRDGQMNTEAFF.

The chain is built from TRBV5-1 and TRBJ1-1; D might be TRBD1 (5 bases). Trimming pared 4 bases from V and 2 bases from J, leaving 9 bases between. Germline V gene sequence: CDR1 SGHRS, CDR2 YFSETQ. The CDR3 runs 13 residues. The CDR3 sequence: CASSADSNTEAFF. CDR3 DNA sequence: TGCGCCAGCAGCGCTGACAGTAACACTGAAGCTTTCTTT.

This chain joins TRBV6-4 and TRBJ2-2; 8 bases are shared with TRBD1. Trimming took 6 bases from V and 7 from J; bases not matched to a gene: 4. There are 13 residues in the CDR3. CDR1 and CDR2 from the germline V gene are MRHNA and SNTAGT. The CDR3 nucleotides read TGTGCCAGCAGGGACAGGGAGTTCGGGGAGCTGTTTTTT. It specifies CASRDREFGELFF.

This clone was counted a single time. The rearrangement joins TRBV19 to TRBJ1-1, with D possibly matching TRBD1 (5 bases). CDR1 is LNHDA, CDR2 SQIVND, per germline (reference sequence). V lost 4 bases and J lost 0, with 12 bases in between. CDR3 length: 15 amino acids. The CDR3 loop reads CASSKGNFMNTEAFF. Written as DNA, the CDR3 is TGTGCCAGTAGTAAGGGGAATTTCATGAACACTGAAGCTTTCTTT.